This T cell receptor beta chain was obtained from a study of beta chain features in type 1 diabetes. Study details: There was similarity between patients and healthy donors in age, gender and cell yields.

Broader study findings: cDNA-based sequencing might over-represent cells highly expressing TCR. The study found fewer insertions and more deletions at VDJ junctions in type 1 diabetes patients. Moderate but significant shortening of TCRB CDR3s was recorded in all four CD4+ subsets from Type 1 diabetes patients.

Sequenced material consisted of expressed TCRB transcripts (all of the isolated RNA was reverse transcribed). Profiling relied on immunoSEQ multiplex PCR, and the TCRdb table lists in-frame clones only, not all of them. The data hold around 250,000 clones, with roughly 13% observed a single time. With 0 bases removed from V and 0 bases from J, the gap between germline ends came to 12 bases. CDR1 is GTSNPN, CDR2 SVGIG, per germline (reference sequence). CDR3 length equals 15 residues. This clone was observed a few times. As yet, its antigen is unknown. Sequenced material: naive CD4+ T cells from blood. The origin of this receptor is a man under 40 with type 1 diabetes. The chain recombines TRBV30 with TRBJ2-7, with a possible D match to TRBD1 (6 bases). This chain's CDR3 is CAWSVRQGYSYEQYF. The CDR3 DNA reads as TGTGCCTGGAGTGTGCGGCAGGGGTACTCCTACGAGCAGTACTTC.